These 30 T cell receptor beta chains share one sample of origin, sequenced in a study of blood T cell repertoires in COVID-19. Sequencing was performed with immunoSEQ multiplex PCR; in TCRdb, only in-frame clones are kept and a portion is missing. Here the sample spans 200,000 to 250,000 clones, 70% to 90% being singletons. The material sequenced was PBMCs or T cells enriched from blood (not recorded which). The receptor set was obtained from a man aged 45-60 years who had been exposed to COVID-19.

This clone has more than one count but fewer than ten. The V gene is TRBV2, the J gene TRBJ1-1, with a weak D call TRBD1 (5 bases). This CDR3 is 13 amino acids long. The germline V and J ends were trimmed by 3 bases and 3 bases, with 8 bases remaining between them. The germline V gene encodes CDR1 SNHLY and CDR2 FYNNEI. This CDR3 reads CASSDDSYTEAFF. The DNA of the CDR3 is TGTGCCAGCAGTGATGACAGCTACACTGAAGCTTTCTTT.

The gene calls are TRBV10-2 and TRBJ1-2; D is unresolved. V was trimmed by 4 bases and J by 2 bases, leaving 8 bases between them. The CDR3 consists of 13 residues. Germline CDR1 and CDR2: WSHSY and SAAADI. The CDR3 DNA sequence: TGCGCCAGCAGTGTCGGGGAGAACTATGGCTACACCTTC. Translated: CASSVGENYGYTF.

The chain couples TRBV10-1 to TRBJ1-2; D perhaps matches TRBD1 (5 bases). The CDR3 is made up of 11 amino acids. Trimming took 9 bases from V and 7 from J, leaving 12 bases between them. Germline CDR1 WNHNN, CDR2 SYGVQD (reference sequence). The CDR3, as DNA: TGCGCCAGATCTACAGGTTTTGGCTACACCTTC. This gives the protein CARSTGFGYTF.

The chain is built from TRBV24-1 and TRBJ2-2; D gene ambiguous. CDR1 is KGHDR and CDR2 is SFDVKD in the germline V gene. The CDR3 has 11 residues. Trimming removed 5 bases from V and 6 bases from J, with 3 bases in between. CDR3 nucleotide sequence: TGTGCCACCAGTGTAGCCGGGGAGCTGTTTTTT. Protein product: CATSVAGELFF.

The V and J genes are TRBV11-2 and TRBJ1-2; D ambiguous. The CDR3 extends over 17 amino acids. Germline CDR1 SGHAT, CDR2 FQNNGV. Between the trimmed V and J ends, which lost 5 bases and 1 base, there was a span of 20 bases. As DNA, the CDR3 is TGTGCCAGCAGCCCTGTAGGGAGATCCCTCTTTAACTATGGCTACACCTTC. It specifies CASSPVGRSLFNYGYTF.

This chain uses TRBV29-1 with TRBJ2-3; 7 bases line up with TRBD2. Germline values: CDR1 SQVTM, CDR2 ANQGSEA. With V trimmed by 2 bases and J by 0 bases, 2 bases remained unmatched. The CDR3 totals 14 residues. CDR3 nucleotides: TGCAGCGTTGAACTAGCGGCTAGCACAGATACGCAGTATTTT. As protein: CSVELAASTDTQYF.

This chain connects TRBV9 to TRBJ2-5, with 7 bases fitting TRBD1. With 4 bases clipped from V and 1 base from J, the junction kept 4 bases outside the gene matches. CDR1 is SGDLS, CDR2 YYNGEE, per germline. The CDR3 is made up of 14 amino acids. The CDR3 sequence: CASSPGTVQETQYF. In DNA, the CDR3 is TGTGCCAGCAGCCCGGGGACAGTCCAAGAGACCCAGTACTTC. Combining the CDR3 with reference TRBV9 and TRBJ2-5 gives the whole variable domain DSGVTQTPKHLITATGQRVTLRCSPRSGDLSVYWYQQSLDQGLQFLIQYYNGEERAKGNILERFSAQQFPDLHSELNLSSLELGDSALYFCASSPGTVQETQYFGPGTRLLVL.

This clone was detected once. One end of the junction fails to match germline, which may point to a read error. The chain has TRBV7-7 and TRBJ2-3; 13 bases fit TRBD2. The V gene's germline CDR1 is SSHAT and CDR2 FNYEAQ (reference sequence). The CDR3 is 16 residues long. The CDR3 sequence: CASSLGLAGTIDTQYF. DNA of the CDR3: TGTGCTAGCAGCTTGGGACTAGCGGGAACTATAGATACGCAGTATTTT.

The gene calls are TRBV7-2 and TRBJ1-1, with D possibly TRBD1 on 6 matching bases. CDR1 is SGHTA, CDR2 FQGNSA, per germline. V was shortened by 1 base and J by 7 bases, with 13 bases between the two germline ends. The CDR3 runs to 14 residues. CDR3 in amino acids: CASSLVAGEDEAFF. DNA for the CDR3: TGTGCCAGCAGCTTAGTGGCAGGGGAAGATGAAGCTTTCTTT. The full variable domain, completed using reference TRBV7-2 and TRBJ1-1, is GAGVSQSPSNKVTEKGKDVELRCDPISGHTALYWYRQSLGQGLEFLIYFQGNSAPDKSGLPSDRFSAERTGGSVSTLTIQRTQQEDSAVYLCASSLVAGEDEAFFGQGTRLTVV.

Turning to this clone: This sample also contains other DNA sequences that code for the same CDR3. The chain recombines TRBV6-5 with TRBJ2-2; 7 nucleotides agree with TRBD1. The V gene end was trimmed by 2 bases and the J gene end by 1 base; junction bases not matched to a gene: 4. The CDR3 is 16 amino acids. In germline, CDR1 is MNHEY, CDR2 SVGAGI. Written as DNA, the CDR3 is TGTGCCAGCAGTTACCAGACAGGGAGGAACACCGGGGAGCTGTTTTTT. Its translation: CASSYQTGRNTGELFF.

This chain joins TRBV9 and TRBJ2-3, with TRBD2 matching 10 bases. Germline CDR1 is SGDLS and CDR2 is YYNGEE. This CDR3 region has 14 residues. The junction had 4 bases not matched to a gene; V was cut back by 4 bases and J by 5 bases. The CDR3 reads CASSSRTSGDTQYF. CDR3 coding DNA: TGTGCCAGCAGCTCTAGGACTAGCGGAGATACGCAGTATTTT.

The chain joins TRBV7-9 to TRBJ1-1; TRBD1 might be the D (5 bases). V dropped 3 bases and J dropped 4 bases, with 9 bases sitting between them. The CDR3 is 13 amino acids. Germline V gene data show CDR1 as SEHNR and CDR2 as FQNEAQ (reference sequence). The CDR3 reads CASSFGQGTEAFF. In DNA, the CDR3 is TGTGCCAGCAGCTTTGGGCAGGGCACTGAAGCTTTCTTT.

This rearrangement joins TRBV30 to TRBJ2-7; possibly TRBD1 for D (5 bases). V was pared by 5 bases and J by 3 bases, with 11 bases between. The CDR3 extends over 12 amino acids. The germline V gene has CDR1 GTSNPN and CDR2 SVGIG (reference sequence). CDR3 residues: CAWASQGYEQYF. As DNA, the CDR3 is TGTGCCTGGGCCTCGCAGGGCTACGAGCAGTACTTC.

The chain has TRBV2 and TRBJ1-1, with D perhaps TRBD1 (5 bases). The CDR3 consists of 14 residues. Germline CDR1 and CDR2: SNHLY and FYNNEI. The V and J ends lost 5 bases and 4 bases respectively, with 14 bases between them. CDR3 in amino acids: CASSRTGVGTEAFF. The CDR3 DNA reads as TGTGCCAGCAGTCGAACGGGGGTTGGCACTGAAGCTTTCTTT.

The rearrangement joins TRBV7-9 to TRBJ1-6; 7 bases align to TRBD1. This CDR3 spans 16 amino acids. In germline, CDR1 is SEHNR, CDR2 FQNEAQ (reference sequence). J was trimmed by 8 bases and V by 6 bases; bases with no gene match: 13. The CDR3 DNA follows: TGTGCCAGCAGTCACGCCCGGGGACAGACTGATTCACCCCTCCACTTT. It is translated as CASSHARGQTDSPLHF. Based on the CDR3 plus reference TRBV7-9 and TRBJ1-6, the full variable domain is DTGVSQNPRHKITKRGQNVTFRCDPISEHNRLYWYRQTLGQGPEFLTYFQNEAQLEKSRLLSDRFSAERPKGSFSTLEIQRTEQGDSAMYLCASSHARGQTDSPLHFGNGTRLTVT.

This chain uses TRBV28 with TRBJ2-5, with TRBD2 as a possible D gene (6 bases). Germline CDR1 and CDR2: MDHEN and SYDVKM. V lost 5 bases to trimming and J lost 5 bases, with 15 bases between them. The CDR3 loop spans 14 amino acids. This CDR3 is CASSDRGGRETQYF. The CDR3 nucleotides read TGTGCCAGCAGTGATAGGGGAGGTCGGGAGACCCAGTACTTC.

The genes are TRBV5-1 and TRBJ1-2; 11 nucleotides align to TRBD1. The CDR3 is 14 residues long. Germline V gives CDR1 SGHRS, CDR2 YFSETQ. J was trimmed by 4 bases and V by 7 bases; bases with no gene match: 6. Here the CDR3 reads CASYGQGASYGYTF. CDR3 DNA sequence: TGCGCCAGCTACGGACAGGGGGCCTCCTATGGCTACACCTTC. The entire variable domain, with the rest obtained from reference TRBV5-1 and TRBJ1-2, is as follows: KAGVTQTPRYLIKTRGQQVTLSCSPISGHRSVSWYQQTPGQGLQFLFEYFSETQRNKGNFPGRFSGRQFSNSRSEMNVSTLELGDSALYLCASYGQGASYGYTFGSGTRLTVV.

This clone was observed a single time. V and J are TRBV5-1 and TRBJ1-1; TRBD1 aligns across 8 bases. J was trimmed by 2 bases and V by 3 bases; bases with no gene match: 3. CDR1 is SGHRS and CDR2 is YFSETQ in the germline V gene. The CDR3 spans 14 residues. CDR3 loop: CASSYRGYNTEAFF. Here the CDR3 DNA reads TGCGCCAGCAGCTACAGGGGGTACAACACTGAAGCTTTCTTT.

This chain connects TRBV9 to TRBJ1-1, with D perhaps matching TRBD1 (5 bases). This CDR3 has 14 amino acids. Germline-derived CDR1 and CDR2 are SGDLS and YYNGEE. The V end lost 4 bases, the J end lost 3 bases, and 13 bases lay between the germline ends. The CDR3 DNA reads TGTGCCAGCAGCTTGGGACGGGGGGACACTGAAGCTTTCTTT. It translates to CASSLGRGDTEAFF.

CDR3 sequence reads: CASSLTIGDTYMNTEAFF. CDR3 sequence (DNA): TGCGCCAGCAGCTTGACGATTGGGGACACCTACATGAACACTGAAGCTTTCTTT. The chain is built from TRBV5-1 and TRBJ1-1, with a weak D call TRBD1 (6 bases). This CDR3 comprises 18 residues. The V end was cut by 1 base, the J end by 0 bases, with 19 bases between. Germline V CDR1 and CDR2: SGHRS, YFSETQ.

This chain connects TRBV30 to TRBJ1-3, with TRBD1 identical over 9 bases. V was clipped by 7 bases and J by 4 bases; unmatched bases: 5. CDR1 and CDR2 from the germline V gene are GTSNPN and SVGIG (reference sequence). The CDR3 totals 13 residues. The CDR3 is CALKQGAGNTIYF. As DNA, the CDR3 is TGTGCCTTGAAACAGGGGGCCGGAAACACCATATATTTT.

This chain joins TRBV28 and TRBJ2-2; 9 positions agree with TRBD1. The germline V gene has CDR1 MDHEN and CDR2 SYDVKM. This CDR3 is 14 amino acids long. With 5 bases clipped from V and 5 bases from J, the junction kept 3 bases outside the gene matches. CDR3 amino acids: CASSTGGSTGELFF. In DNA, the CDR3 is TGTGCCAGCAGTACAGGGGGCTCGACCGGGGAGCTGTTTTTT.

This chain joins TRBV7-8 and TRBJ2-7; no firm D call. V lost 7 bases, J lost 2 bases, and 18 bases lay in between. Germline V gene lookup returns CDR1 SGHVS and CDR2 FQNEAQ. This CDR3 contains 15 residues. The DNA of the CDR3 is TGTGCCAGCACCAGTAGTGCTACAGCAGCCTACGAGCAGTACTTC. Translated, it gives CASTSSATAAYEQYF.

The chain couples TRBV25-1 to TRBJ1-1; D is unresolved. Trimming took 3 bases from V and 1 from J, leaving 12 bases between them. The V gene's germline CDR1 is MGHDK and CDR2 SYGVNS. This CDR3 is built from 15 residues. The CDR3 nucleotides are TGTGCCAGCAGTGACTCCGGACTATCGAACACTGAAGCTTTCTTT. It is translated as CASSDSGLSNTEAFF.

The chain carries TRBV29-1 and TRBJ2-5; TRBD2 matches at 8 bases. CDR3 length equals 15 residues. Germline-derived CDR1 and CDR2 are SQVTM and ANQGSEA. The V gene end was trimmed by 0 bases and the J gene end by 1 base; junction bases not matched to a gene: 4. The CDR3 sequence is CSVEDYGGAQETQYF. CDR3 in DNA: TGCAGCGTTGAAGATTACGGGGGGGCCCAAGAGACCCAGTACTTC. Full variable domain (outside the CDR3, taken from reference TRBV29-1 and TRBJ2-5): SAVISQKPSRDICQRGTSLTIQCQVDSQVTMMFWYRQQPGQSLTLIATANQGSEATYESGFVIDKFPISRPNLTFSTLTVSNMSPEDSSIYLCSVEDYGGAQETQYFGPGTRLLVL.

This sequence joins TRBV5-1 and TRBJ2-5; 9 bases are a match to TRBD2. The V segment lost 0 bases and the J segment 5 bases; nucleotides outside the gene matches: 8. CDR1 is SGHRS and CDR2 is YFSETQ in the germline V gene. There are 16 residues in the CDR3. CDR3 bases: TGCGCCAGCAGCTTGGTAGCTAGCGGGATACGGGAGACCCAGTACTTC. This sequence encodes CASSLVASGIRETQYF.

This clone was seen a few times. V gene TRBV18 combines with J gene TRBJ2-1, with TRBD1 matching over 7 bases. With 3 bases clipped from V and 4 bases from J, the junction kept 9 bases outside the gene matches. The CDR3 consists of 16 residues. Germline assignment: CDR1 KGHSH and CDR2 LQKENI. CDR3 DNA: TGTGCCAGCTCACCGGGACAGCTGTCCCTTTACAATGAGCAGTTCTTC. It is translated as CASSPGQLSLYNEQFF.

This chain connects TRBV5-1 to TRBJ2-1; D remains ambiguous. The CDR3 contains 17 residues. Deletions cut 1 base from V and 5 bases from J, with 19 bases between. The germline V gene encodes CDR1 SGHRS and CDR2 YFSETQ. The CDR3 nucleotides read TGCGCCAGCAGCTTGTCGACTTCTCTAAGGCCCAACAATGAGCAGTTCTTC. This translates into CASSLSTSLRPNNEQFF.

J is TRBJ2-3 and V is TRBV28, with 7 bases that match TRBD2. Germline V CDR1 and CDR2: MDHEN, SYDVKM. V shed 6 bases, J shed 1 base, and the junction held 13 bases outside the gene matches. CDR3 size: 17 residues. The CDR3 is CASSTLAVTEGTDTQYF. CDR3 DNA sequence: TGTGCCAGCAGCACTCTAGCGGTGACAGAGGGCACAGATACGCAGTATTTT.

The J gene is TRBJ1-2, the V gene TRBV5-1; D gene uncertain. This CDR3 comprises 15 residues. The V gene lost 0 bases and the J gene lost 10 bases, with 19 bases spanning the gap. From germline, CDR1 is SGHRS and CDR2 YFSETQ. CDR3 in amino acids: CASSLAQVGGGNYTF. For the CDR3, the DNA is TGCGCCAGCAGCTTGGCGCAGGTTGGAGGTGGAAACTACACCTTC.